These 6 T cell receptor beta chains came from one sample sequenced in a study of blood T cell repertoires in COVID-19. Libraries were prepared by immunoSEQ multiplex PCR; TCRdb keeps only in-frame clonotypes and omits some of them. The sample holds 170,000 or so clones, around 87% seen once. The specimen sequenced was peripheral blood. The source of these receptors is a man aged 35 to 55 with active or convalescent COVID-19.

This CDR3 is CASSRGETGELFF. The DNA for the CDR3 is TGTGCCAGCAGTCGGGGCGAGACCGGGGAGCTGTTTTTT. This chain links TRBV6-6 with TRBJ2-2, with D perhaps being TRBD1 or TRBD2 (5 bases each). The CDR3 runs to 13 residues. The ends were cut back, 5 bases at V and 5 bases at J, with 9 bases in the middle. CDR1 and CDR2 (germline): MNHNY, SVGAGI (reference sequence).

This clone has just one count. This chain links TRBV2 with TRBJ1-2, with 10 bases that match TRBD1. Trimming took 6 bases from V and 1 from J; bases not matched to a gene: 14. This CDR3 comprises 18 residues. The germline V gene has CDR1 SNHLY and CDR2 FYNNEI. CDR3 residues: CASREIRDRGPHNYGYTF. The CDR3 nucleotides are TGTGCCAGCAGGGAGATCCGGGACAGGGGACCTCATAACTATGGCTACACCTTC. Full variable domain (rest looked up from reference TRBV2 and TRBJ1-2): EPEVTQTPSHQVTQMGQEVILRCVPISNHLYFYWYRQILGQKVEFLVSFYNNEISEKSEIFDDQFSVERPDGSNFTLKIRSTKLEDSAMYFCASREIRDRGPHNYGYTFGSGTRLTVV.

This sequence joins TRBV28 and TRBJ2-7; 8 bases are shared with TRBD2. CDR3 size: 13 residues. Losses at the gene ends were 6 bases for V and 2 bases for J; bases not matched to a gene: 3. CDR1 and CDR2 (germline): MDHEN, SYDVKM. The CDR3, as DNA: TGTGCCAGCAGGAGCGGGGGCACCTACGAGCAGTACTTC. This sequence encodes CASRSGGTYEQYF.

J is TRBJ2-1 and V is TRBV4-3; TRBD2 matches 10 bases. The CDR3 runs to 18 residues. The germline gives CDR1 LGHNA, CDR2 YSLEER. Unmatched junction bases numbered 6, after V lost 0 bases and J lost 1 base. DNA of the CDR3: TGCGCCAGCAGCCAAGATCCGCCTAGCGGGGGATCCTACAATGAGCAGTTCTTC. This codes for CASSQDPPSGGSYNEQFF.

This clone was seen only once. V usage is TRBV5-4 and J usage is TRBJ2-5; TRBD2 agrees at 8 bases. Losses at the gene ends were 4 bases for V and 9 bases for J; bases not matched to a gene: 8. CDR1 is SGHNT, CDR2 YYREEE, per germline (reference sequence). The CDR3 length is 13 residues. CDR3 sequence reads: CASSPGGPGAQYF. Here the CDR3 DNA reads TGTGCCAGCAGCCCGGGGGGGCCCGGGGCCCAGTACTTC.

The chain uses TRBV2 and TRBJ1-1; the D gene is possibly TRBD1 (5 bases). Trimming took off 4 bases at V and 7 bases at J, with 16 bases between the two ends. Looked up from germline, CDR1 is SNHLY and CDR2 is FYNNEI. The CDR3 is 14 amino acids. CDR3: CASSAHQGANEAFF. In DNA, the CDR3 is TGTGCCAGCAGTGCTCACCAGGGTGCGAATGAAGCTTTCTTT. The whole variable domain, remainder taken from reference TRBV2 and TRBJ1-1, is EPEVTQTPSHQVTQMGQEVILRCVPISNHLYFYWYRQILGQKVEFLVSFYNNEISEKSEIFDDQFSVERPDGSNFTLKIRSTKLEDSAMYFCASSAHQGANEAFFGQGTRLTVV.